The T cell receptor beta chain described here comes from a study of Ad26.COV2.S vaccination and SARS-CoV-2 variants. In the case of this clone: The antigen remains undetermined.

Here immunoSEQ multiplex PCR was the method, and the copy in TCRdb shows in-frame clones only, minus some. The sample has around 300,000 clones; around nine tenths are singletons. Points from the study as a whole: Spike-specific responses of CD8+ and CD4+ T cells were reported to display substantial breadth after vaccination.

The trim removed 5 bases at V and 8 bases at J, leaving 7 bases unmatched. The CDR3 loop spans 15 amino acids. Germline V gene sequence: CDR1 SGHRS, CDR2 YFSETQ. The treatment: some 20 received Ad26.COV2.S at low or high dose, single or two shots; roughly five received placebo; per-sample allocation not given. Sampling occurred on day 63 after the first vaccine or placebo injection. The sequence was collected from a person aged 18 to 59 who received the Ad26.COV2.S COVID-19 vaccine or a placebo. The material sequenced was peripheral blood, taken in a trial of Ad26.COV2.S vaccine versus placebo. This chain uses TRBV5-1 with TRBJ2-1; 13 bases agree with TRBD2. The CDR3 DNA is TGCGCCAGCAGGACCGGGACTAGCGGGAAGCATGAGCAGTTCTTC. Its translation is CASRTGTSGKHEQFF.